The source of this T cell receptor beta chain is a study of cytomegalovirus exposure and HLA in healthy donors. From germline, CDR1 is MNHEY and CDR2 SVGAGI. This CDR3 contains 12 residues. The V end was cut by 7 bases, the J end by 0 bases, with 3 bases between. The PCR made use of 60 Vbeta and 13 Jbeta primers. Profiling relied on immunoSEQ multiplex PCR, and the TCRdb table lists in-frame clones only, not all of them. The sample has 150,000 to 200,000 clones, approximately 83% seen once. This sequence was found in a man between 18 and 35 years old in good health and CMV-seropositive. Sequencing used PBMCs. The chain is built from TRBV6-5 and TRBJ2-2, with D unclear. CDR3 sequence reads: CASTSNTGELFF. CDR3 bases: TGTGCCAGCACGTCGAACACCGGGGAGCTGTTTTTT.